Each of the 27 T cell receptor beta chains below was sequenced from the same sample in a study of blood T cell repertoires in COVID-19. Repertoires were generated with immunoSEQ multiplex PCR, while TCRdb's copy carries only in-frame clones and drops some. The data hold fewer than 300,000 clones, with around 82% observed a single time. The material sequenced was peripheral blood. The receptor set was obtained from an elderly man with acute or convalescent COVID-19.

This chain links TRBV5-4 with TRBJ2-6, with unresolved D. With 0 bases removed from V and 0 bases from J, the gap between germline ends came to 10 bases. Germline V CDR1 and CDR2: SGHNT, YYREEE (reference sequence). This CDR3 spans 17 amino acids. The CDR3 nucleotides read TGTGCCAGCAGCTTGGACACGCTCCGCTCTGGGGCCAACGTCCTGACTTTC. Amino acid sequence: CASSLDTLRSGANVLTF.

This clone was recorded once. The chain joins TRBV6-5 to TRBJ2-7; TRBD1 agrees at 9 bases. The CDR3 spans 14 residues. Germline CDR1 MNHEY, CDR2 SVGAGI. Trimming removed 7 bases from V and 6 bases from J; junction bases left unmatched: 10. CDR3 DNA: TGTGCCAGCATTCGAAGCACAGGGGGCCTCGAGCAGTACTTC. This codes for CASIRSTGGLEQYF.

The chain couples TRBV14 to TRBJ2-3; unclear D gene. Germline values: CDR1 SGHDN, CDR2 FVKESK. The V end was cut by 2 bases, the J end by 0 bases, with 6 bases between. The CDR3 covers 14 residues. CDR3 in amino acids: CASSQLASTDTQYF. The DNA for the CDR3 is TGTGCCAGCAGCCAATTAGCCAGCACAGATACGCAGTATTTT.

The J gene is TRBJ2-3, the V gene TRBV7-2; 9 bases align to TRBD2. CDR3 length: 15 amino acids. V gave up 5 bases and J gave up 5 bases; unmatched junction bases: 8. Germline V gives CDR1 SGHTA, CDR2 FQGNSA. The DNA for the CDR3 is TGTGCCAGCAGCCCAGTGCGGGAGGGCCAAGATACGCAGTATTTT. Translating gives CASSPVREGQDTQYF.

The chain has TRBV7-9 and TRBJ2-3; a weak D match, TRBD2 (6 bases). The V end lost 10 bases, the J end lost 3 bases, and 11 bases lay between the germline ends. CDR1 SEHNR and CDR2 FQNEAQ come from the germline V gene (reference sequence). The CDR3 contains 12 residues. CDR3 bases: TGTGCCACCGGGCTAGCGACAGATACGCAGTATTTT. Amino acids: CATGLATDTQYF.

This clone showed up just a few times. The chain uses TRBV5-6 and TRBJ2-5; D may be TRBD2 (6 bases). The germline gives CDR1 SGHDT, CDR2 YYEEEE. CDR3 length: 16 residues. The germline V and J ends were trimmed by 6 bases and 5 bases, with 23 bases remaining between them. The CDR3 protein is CASNRRTTSLRETQYF. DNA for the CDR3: TGTGCCAGCAACCGAAGGACTACTTCTTTGAGGGAGACCCAGTACTTC.

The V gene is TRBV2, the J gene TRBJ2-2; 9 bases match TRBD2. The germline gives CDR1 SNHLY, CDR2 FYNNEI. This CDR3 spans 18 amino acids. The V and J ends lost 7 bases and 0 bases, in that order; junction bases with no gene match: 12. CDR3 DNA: TGTGCCAGCAAGGAAGAGACTAGCGGTTCCACGAACACCGGGGAGCTGTTTTTT. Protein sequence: CASKEETSGSTNTGELFF.

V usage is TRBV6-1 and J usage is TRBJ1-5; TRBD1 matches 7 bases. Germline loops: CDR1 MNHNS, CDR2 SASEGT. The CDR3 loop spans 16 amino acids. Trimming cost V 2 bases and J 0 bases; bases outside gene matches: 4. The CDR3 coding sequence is TGTGCCAGCAGTGAAATGGGACAGTTTAGCAATCAGCCCCAGCATTTT. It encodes CASSEMGQFSNQPQHF.

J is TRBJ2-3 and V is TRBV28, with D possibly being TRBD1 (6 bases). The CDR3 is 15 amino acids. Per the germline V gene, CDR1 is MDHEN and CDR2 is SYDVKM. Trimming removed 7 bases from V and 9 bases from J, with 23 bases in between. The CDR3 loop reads CASTPLRRTGRTQYF. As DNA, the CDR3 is TGTGCCAGCACCCCCCTTCGAAGAACAGGGCGGACGCAGTATTTT.

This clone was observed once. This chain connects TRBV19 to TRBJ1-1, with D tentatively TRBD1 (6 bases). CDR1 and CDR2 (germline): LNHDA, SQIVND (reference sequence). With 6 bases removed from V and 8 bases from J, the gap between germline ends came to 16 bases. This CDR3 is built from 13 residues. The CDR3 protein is CASRQRGGFEAFF. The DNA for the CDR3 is TGTGCCAGTAGACAAAGGGGGGGGTTCGAAGCTTTCTTT.

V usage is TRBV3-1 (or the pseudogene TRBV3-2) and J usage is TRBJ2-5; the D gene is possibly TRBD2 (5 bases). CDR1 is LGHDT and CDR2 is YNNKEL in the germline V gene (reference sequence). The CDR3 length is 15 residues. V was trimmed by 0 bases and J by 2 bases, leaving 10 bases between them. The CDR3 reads CASSQEAAPQETQYF. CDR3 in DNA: TGTGCCAGCAGCCAAGAAGCGGCACCTCAAGAGACCCAGTACTTC.

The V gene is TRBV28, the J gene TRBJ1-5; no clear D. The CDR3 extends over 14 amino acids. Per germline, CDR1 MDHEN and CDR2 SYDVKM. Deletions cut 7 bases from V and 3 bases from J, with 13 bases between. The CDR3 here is CASTRDRVNQPQHF. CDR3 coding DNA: TGTGCCAGCACCCGCGATCGGGTCAATCAGCCCCAGCATTTT.

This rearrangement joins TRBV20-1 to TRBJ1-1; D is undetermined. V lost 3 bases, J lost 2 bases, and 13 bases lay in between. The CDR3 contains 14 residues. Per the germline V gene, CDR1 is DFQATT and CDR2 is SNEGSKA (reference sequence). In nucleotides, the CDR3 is TGCAGTGCTAGTCTAGGCAGCTCCAACACTGAAGCTTTCTTT. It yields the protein CSASLGSSNTEAFF.

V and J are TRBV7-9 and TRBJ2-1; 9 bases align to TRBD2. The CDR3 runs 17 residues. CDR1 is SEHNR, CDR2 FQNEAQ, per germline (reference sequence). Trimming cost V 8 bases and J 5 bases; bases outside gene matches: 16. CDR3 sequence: CASFEARLAGNDNEQFF. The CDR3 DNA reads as TGTGCCAGCTTCGAGGCTAGGCTAGCGGGAAATGACAATGAGCAGTTCTTC.

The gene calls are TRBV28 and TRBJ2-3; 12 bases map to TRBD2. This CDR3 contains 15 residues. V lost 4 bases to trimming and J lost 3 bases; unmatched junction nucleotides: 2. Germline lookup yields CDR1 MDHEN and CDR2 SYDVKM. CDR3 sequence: CASSYTSGGTDTQYF. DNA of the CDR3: TGTGCCAGCAGTTATACTAGCGGGGGGACAGATACGCAGTATTTT. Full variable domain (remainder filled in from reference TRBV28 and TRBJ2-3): DVKVTQSSRYLVKRTGEKVFLECVQDMDHENMFWYRQDPGLGLRLIYFSYDVKMKEKGDIPEGYSVSREKKERFSLILESASTNQTSMYLCASSYTSGGTDTQYFGPGTRLTVL.

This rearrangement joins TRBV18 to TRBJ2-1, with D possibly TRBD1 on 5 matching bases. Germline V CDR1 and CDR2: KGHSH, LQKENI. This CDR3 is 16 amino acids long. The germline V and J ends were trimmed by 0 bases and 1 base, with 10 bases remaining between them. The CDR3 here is CASSPPRVASYNEQFF. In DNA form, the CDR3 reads TGTGCCAGCTCACCACCCAGGGTGGCGTCCTACAATGAGCAGTTCTTC.

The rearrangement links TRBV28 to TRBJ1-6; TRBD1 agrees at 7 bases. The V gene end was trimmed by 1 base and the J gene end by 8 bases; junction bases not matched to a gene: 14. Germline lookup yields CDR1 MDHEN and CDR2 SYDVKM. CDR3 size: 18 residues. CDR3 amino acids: CASSLSYSPGGNDSPLHF. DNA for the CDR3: TGTGCCAGCAGTTTATCCTATAGTCCAGGGGGAAATGATTCACCCCTCCACTTT.

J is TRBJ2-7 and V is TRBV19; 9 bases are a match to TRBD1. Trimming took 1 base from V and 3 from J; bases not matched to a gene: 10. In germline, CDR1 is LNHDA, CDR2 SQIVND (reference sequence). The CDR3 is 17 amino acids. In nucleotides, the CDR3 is TGTGCCAGTAGTATAGCCCTGGGACAGGGCTCCTTCTACGAGCAGTACTTC. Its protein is CASSIALGQGSFYEQYF.

The CDR3, as DNA: TGTGCCAGCAGTGATGGCAGGGGGCTGTGGGATGAGCAGTTCTTC. Translation: CASSDGRGLWDEQFF. The chain combines TRBV6-1 with TRBJ2-1, with 8 bases lining up with TRBD1. CDR3 length: 15 residues. CDR1 and CDR2 from the germline V gene are MNHNS and SASEGT. V trimming: 3 bases; J trimming: 8 bases; junction bases outside the gene matches: 9.

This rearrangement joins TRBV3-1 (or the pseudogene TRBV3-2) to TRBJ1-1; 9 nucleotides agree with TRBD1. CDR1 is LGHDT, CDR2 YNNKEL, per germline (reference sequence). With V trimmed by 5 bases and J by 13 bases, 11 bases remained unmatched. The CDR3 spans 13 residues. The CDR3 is CASSTHPGQGCFF. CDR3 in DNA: TGTGCCAGCAGCACCCACCCAGGACAGGGGTGTTTCTTT.

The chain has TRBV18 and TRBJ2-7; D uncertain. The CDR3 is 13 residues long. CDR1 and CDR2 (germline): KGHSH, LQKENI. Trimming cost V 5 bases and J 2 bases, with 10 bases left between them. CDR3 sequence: CASSESGPYEQYF. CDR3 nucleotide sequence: TGTGCCAGCTCAGAGTCAGGTCCCTACGAGCAGTACTTC.

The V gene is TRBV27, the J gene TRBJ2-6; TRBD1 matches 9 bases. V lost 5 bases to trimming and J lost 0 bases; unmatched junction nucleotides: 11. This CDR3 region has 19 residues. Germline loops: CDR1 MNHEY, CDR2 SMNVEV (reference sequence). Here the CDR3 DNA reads TGTGCCAGCAGTCTAAGGGACAGGGCCAGCAACTCTGGGGCCAACGTCCTGACTTTC. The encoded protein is CASSLRDRASNSGANVLTF.

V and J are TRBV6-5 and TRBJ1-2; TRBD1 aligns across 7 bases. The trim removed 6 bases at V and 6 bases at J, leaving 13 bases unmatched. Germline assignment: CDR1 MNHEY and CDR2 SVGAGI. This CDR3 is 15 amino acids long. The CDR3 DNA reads TGTGCCAGCAGGGCCTCGAAACAGGGGCTTAATGGCTACACCTTC. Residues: CASRASKQGLNGYTF.

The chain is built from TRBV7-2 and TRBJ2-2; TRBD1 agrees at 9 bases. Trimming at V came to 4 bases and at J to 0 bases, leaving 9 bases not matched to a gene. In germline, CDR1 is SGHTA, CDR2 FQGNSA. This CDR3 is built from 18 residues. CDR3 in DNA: TGTGCCAGCAGCTCGGGACAGGGTTACCGGGCGAACACCGGGGAGCTGTTTTTT. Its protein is CASSSGQGYRANTGELFF.

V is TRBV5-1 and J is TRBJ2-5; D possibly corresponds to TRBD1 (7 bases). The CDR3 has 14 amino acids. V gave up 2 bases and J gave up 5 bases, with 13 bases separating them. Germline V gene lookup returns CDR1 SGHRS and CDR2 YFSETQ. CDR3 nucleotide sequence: TGCGCCAGCAGCTTACAGGGGAGGTGGGAGACCCAGTACTTC. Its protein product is CASSLQGRWETQYF.

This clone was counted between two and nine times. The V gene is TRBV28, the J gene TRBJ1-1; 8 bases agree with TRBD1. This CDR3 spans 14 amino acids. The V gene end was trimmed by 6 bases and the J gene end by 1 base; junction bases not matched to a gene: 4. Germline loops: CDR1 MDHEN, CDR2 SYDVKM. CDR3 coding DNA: TGTGCCAGCAGCCCTGGACAGGGGAACACTGAAGCTTTCTTT. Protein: CASSPGQGNTEAFF.

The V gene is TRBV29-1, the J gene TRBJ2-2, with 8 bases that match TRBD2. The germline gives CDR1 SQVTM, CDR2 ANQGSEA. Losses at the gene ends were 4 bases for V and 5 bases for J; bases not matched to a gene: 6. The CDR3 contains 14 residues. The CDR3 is CSVAGGARTGELFF. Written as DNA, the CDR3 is TGCAGCGTTGCGGGGGGGGCCCGAACCGGGGAGCTGTTTTTT.